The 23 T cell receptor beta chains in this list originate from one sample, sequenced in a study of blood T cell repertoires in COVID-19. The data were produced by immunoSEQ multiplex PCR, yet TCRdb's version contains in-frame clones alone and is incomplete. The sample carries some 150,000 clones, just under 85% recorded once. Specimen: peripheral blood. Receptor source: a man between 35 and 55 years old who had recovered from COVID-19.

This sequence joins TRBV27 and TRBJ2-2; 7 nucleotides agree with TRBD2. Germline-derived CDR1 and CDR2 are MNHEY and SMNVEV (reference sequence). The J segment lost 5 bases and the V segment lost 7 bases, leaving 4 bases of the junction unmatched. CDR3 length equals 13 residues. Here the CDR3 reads CASKRGGTGELFF. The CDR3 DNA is TGTGCCAGCAAAAGGGGAGGGACCGGGGAGCTGTTTTTT.

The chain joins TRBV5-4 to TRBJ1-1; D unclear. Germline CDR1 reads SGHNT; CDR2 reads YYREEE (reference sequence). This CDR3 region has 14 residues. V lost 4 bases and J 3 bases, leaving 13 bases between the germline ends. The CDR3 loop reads CASSGLGQDTEAFF. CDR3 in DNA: TGTGCCAGCAGCGGTTTGGGCCAGGACACTGAAGCTTTCTTT.

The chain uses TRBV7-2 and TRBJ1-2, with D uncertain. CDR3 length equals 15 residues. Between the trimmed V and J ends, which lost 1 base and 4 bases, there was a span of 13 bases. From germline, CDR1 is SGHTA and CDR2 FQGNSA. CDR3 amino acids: CASSLGYGMGYGYTF. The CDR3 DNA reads TGTGCCAGCAGCTTAGGATACGGGATGGGCTATGGCTACACCTTC.

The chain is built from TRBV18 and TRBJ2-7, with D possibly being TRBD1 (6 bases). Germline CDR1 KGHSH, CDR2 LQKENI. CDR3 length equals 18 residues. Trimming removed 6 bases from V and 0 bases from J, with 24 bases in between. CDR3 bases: TGTGCCAGCTCCAGGAACCGAGGGGGACCGCTTATCTCCTACGAGCAGTACTTC. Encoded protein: CASSRNRGGPLISYEQYF.

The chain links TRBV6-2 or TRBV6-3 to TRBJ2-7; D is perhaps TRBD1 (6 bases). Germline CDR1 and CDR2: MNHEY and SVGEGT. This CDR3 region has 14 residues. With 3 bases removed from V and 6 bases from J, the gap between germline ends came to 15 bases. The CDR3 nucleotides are TGTGCCAGCAGTTATACAGGGTTGTTGGGCGAGCAGTACTTC. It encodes CASSYTGLLGEQYF.

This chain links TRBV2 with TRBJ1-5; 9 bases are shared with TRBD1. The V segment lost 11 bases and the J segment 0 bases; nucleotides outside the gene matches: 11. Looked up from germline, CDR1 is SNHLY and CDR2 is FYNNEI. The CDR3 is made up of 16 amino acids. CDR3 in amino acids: CASDRGISYSNQPQHF. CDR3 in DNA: TGTGCCTCAGACAGGGGGATTTCATATAGCAATCAGCCCCAGCATTTT. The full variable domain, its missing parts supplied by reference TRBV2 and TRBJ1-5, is EPEVTQTPSHQVTQMGQEVILRCVPISNHLYFYWYRQILGQKVEFLVSFYNNEISEKSEIFDDQFSVERPDGSNFTLKIRSTKLEDSAMYFCASDRGISYSNQPQHFGDGTRLSIL.

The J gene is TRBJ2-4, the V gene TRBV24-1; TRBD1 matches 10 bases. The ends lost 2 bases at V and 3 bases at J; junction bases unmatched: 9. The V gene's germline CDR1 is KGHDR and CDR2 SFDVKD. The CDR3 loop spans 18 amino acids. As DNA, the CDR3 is TGTGCCACCAGTGATTCCTGGACAGGGGGGGTGGGCAAAAACATTCAGTACTTC. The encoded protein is CATSDSWTGGVGKNIQYF.

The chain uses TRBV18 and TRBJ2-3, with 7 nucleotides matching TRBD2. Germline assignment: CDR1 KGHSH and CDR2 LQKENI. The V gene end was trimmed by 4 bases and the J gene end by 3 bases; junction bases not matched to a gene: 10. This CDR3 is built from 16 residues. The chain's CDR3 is CASSLSPAGATDTQYF. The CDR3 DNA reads TGTGCCAGCTCACTCTCCCCGGCGGGAGCTACAGATACGCAGTATTTT.

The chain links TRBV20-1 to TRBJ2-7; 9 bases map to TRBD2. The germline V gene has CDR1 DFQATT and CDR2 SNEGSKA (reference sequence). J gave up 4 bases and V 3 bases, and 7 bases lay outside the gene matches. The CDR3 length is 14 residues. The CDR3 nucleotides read TGCAGTGCTAGTATAGGACTAGCGTCATACGAGCAGTACTTC. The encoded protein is CSASIGLASYEQYF.

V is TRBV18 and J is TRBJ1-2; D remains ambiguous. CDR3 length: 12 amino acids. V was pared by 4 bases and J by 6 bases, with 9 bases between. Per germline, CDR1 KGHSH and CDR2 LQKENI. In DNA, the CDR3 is TGTGCCAGCTCACGAGCCGAGGATGGCTACACCTTC. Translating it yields CASSRAEDGYTF.

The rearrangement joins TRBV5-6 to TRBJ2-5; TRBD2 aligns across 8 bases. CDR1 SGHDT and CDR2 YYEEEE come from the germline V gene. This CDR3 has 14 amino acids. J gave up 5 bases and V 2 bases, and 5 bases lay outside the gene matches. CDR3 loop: CASSFWRGVETQYF. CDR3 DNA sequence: TGTGCCAGCAGCTTTTGGCGGGGGGTGGAGACCCAGTACTTC.

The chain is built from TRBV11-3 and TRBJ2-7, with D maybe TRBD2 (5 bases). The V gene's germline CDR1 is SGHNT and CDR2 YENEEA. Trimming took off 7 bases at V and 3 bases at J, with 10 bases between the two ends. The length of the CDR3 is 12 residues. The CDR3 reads CASTGNFYEQYF. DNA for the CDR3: TGTGCCAGCACGGGAAACTTCTACGAGCAGTACTTC.

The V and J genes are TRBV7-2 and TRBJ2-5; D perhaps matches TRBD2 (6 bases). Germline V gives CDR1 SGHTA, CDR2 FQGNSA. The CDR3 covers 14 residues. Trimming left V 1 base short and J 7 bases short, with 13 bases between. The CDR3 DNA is TGTGCCAGCAGCTTAGGGACTACCGTTCGGACCCAGTACTTC. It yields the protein CASSLGTTVRTQYF.

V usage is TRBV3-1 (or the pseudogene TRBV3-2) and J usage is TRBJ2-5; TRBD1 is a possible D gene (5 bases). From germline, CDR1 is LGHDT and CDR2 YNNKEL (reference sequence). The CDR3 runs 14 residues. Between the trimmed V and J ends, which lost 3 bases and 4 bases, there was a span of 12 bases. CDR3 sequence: CASSQPRATETQYF. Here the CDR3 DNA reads TGTGCCAGCAGCCAGCCCAGGGCCACAGAGACCCAGTACTTC.

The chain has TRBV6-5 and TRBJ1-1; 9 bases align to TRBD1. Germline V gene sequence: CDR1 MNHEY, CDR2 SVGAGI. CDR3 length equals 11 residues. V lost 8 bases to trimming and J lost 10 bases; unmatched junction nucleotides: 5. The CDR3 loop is CASCLTGGAFF. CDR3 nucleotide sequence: TGTGCCAGCTGCCTGACAGGGGGAGCTTTCTTT.

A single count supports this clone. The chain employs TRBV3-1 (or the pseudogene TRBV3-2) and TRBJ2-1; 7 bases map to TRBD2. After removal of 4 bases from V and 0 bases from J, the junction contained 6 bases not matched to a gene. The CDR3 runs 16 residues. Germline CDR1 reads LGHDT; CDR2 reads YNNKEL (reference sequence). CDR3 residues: CASSPEIAGSYNEQFF. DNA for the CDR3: TGTGCCAGCAGCCCGGAAATAGCGGGCTCCTACAATGAGCAGTTCTTC.

The CDR3 sequence: CATKGTGVNNEQFF. In nucleotides, the CDR3 is TGTGCCACAAAAGGGACAGGGGTCAACAATGAGCAGTTCTTC. The V gene is TRBV5-4, the J gene TRBJ2-1, with 10 bases matching TRBD1. Germline assignment: CDR1 SGHNT and CDR2 YYREEE (reference sequence). V shed 9 bases, J shed 5 bases, and the junction held 8 bases outside the gene matches. This CDR3 spans 14 amino acids. The variable domain in full, with the rest retrieved from reference TRBV5-4 and TRBJ2-1, is ETGVTQSPTHLIKTRGQQVTLRCSSQSGHNTVSWYQQALGQGPQFIFQYYREEENGRGNFPPRFSGLQFPNYSSELNVNALELDDSALYLCATKGTGVNNEQFFGPGTRLTVL.

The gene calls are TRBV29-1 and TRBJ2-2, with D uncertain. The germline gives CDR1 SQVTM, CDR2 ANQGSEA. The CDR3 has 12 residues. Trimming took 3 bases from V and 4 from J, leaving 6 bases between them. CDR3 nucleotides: TGCAGCGTTGAGGCATCCACCGGGGAGCTGTTTTTT. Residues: CSVEASTGELFF.

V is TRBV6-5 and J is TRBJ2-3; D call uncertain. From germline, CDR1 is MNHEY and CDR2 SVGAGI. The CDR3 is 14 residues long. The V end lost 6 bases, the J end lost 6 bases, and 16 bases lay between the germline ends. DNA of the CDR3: TGTGCCAGCAGATCCCCCGACCCGGAGGATACGCAGTATTTT. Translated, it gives CASRSPDPEDTQYF.

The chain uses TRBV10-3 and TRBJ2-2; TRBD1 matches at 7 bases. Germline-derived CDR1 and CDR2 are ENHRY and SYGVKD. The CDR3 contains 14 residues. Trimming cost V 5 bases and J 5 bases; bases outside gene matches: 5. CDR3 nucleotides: TGTGCCATCAGTTTGGGACAGCGAACCGGGGAGCTGTTTTTT. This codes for CAISLGQRTGELFF.

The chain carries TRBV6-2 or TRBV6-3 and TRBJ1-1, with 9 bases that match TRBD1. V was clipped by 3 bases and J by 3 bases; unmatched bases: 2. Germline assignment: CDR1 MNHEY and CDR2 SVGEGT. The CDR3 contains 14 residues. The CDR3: CASSYRTGDTEAFF. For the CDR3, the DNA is TGTGCCAGCAGTTATCGGACAGGGGACACTGAAGCTTTCTTT.

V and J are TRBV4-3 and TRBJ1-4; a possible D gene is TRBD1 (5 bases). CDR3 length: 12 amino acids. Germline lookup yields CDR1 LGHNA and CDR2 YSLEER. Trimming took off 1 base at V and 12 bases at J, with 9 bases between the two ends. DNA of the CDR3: TGCGCCAGCAGCCAAGGAGGAGGGGAACTGTTTTTT. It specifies CASSQGGGELFF.

The DNA of the CDR3 is TGTGCCAGCAGTGAAACGGGGGGCAGGGGCCAAGAGACCCAGTACTTC. Translation gives CASSETGGRGQETQYF. This rearrangement joins TRBV6-1 to TRBJ2-5, with D possibly TRBD2 on 7 matching bases. Germline lookup yields CDR1 MNHNS and CDR2 SASEGT. Trimming cost V 2 bases and J 1 base, with 14 bases left between them. The CDR3 covers 16 residues.